This T cell receptor beta chain was identified in a study of tumor-infiltrating lymphocytes in oesophageal squamous cell carcinoma. CDR1 and CDR2 from the germline V gene are MDHEN and SYDVKM. This CDR3 has 12 amino acids. MiXCR was run by TCRdb on the PCR reads, yielding one entry per CDR3 protein. The sample holds about 16,000 distinct CDR3 sequences, about 40% seen once. This clonotype was obtained from a male donor with esophageal squamous cell carcinoma. The sample comprised esophageal tumor tissue. The genes are TRBV28 and TRBJ2-1; D is uncertain. The J call may be wrong; the DNA end is better matched by TRBJ2-5. CDR3 coding DNA: TGTGCCAGCAGTTCACCGACAGAGACCCAGTACTTC. Protein product: CASSSPTETQYF.